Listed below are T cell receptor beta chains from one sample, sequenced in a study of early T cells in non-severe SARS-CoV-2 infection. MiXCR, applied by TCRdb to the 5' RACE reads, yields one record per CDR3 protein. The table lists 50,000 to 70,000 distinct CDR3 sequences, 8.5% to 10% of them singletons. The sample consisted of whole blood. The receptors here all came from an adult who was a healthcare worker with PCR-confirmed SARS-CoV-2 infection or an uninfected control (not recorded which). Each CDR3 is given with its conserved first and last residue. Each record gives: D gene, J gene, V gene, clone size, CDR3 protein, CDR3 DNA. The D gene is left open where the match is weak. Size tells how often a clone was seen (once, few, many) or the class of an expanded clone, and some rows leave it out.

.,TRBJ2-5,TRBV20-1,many,CSAFSDVNGRETQYF,TGCAGTGCTTTCTCTGACGTCAATGGGAGAGAGACCCAGTACTTC
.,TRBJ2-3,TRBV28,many,CASSSDLADTQYF,TGTGCCAGCAGTTCCGATTTAGCGGATACGCAGTATTTT
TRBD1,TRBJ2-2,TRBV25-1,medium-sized,CASSELAGGGELFF,TGTGCCAGCAGTGAATTGGCAGGGGGCGGGGAGCTGTTTTTT
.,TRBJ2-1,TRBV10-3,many,CAISEGPNSYNEQFF,TGTGCCATCAGTGAGGGACCGAACTCCTACAATGAGCAGTTCTTC
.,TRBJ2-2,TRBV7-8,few,CASSPSSAGELFF,TGTGCCAGCAGCCCCTCGTCGGCCGGGGAGCTGTTTTTT
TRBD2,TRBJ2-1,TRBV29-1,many,CSVEGLADYNEQFF,TGCAGCGTTGAAGGACTAGCGGATTACAATGAGCAGTTCTTC
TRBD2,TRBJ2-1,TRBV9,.,CASSPGGAGGFYNEQFF,TGTGCCAGCAGCCCGGGGGGAGCGGGAGGGTTCTACAATGAGCAGTTCTTC
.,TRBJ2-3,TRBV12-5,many,CASGPGASTDTQYF,TGTGCTAGTGGTCCAGGAGCGTCCACAGATACGCAGTATTTT
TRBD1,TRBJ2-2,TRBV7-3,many,CASSPSPGTGPGELFF,TGTGCCAGCAGCCCAAGTCCCGGGACAGGGCCCGGGGAGCTGTTTTTT
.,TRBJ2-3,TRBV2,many,CASSEYSTADTQYF,TGTGCCAGCAGTGAATATTCGACAGCAGATACGCAGTATTTT
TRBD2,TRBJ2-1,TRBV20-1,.,CSAGLAHINEQFF,TGCAGTGCTGGACTAGCGCATATCAATGAGCAGTTCTTC
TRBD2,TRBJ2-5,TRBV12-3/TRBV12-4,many,CASSLGLAGGETQYF,TGTGCCAGCAGTTTAGGGCTAGCGGGAGGAGAGACCCAGTACTTC
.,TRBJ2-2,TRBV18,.,CASSPGLSNTGELFF,TGTGCCAGCTCACCAGGGTTATCGAACACCGGGGAGCTGTTTTTT
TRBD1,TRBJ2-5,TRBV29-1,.,CSVEDPGQGEIATQYF,TGCAGCGTTGAAGACCCGGGACAGGGGGAAATAGCGACCCAGTACTTC
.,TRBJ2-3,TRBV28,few,CASTVPGLATDTQYF,TGTGCCAGCACCGTCCCGGGACTTGCCACAGATACGCAGTATTTT
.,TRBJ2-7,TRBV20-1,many,CSARLPFGRVYEQYF,TGCAGTGCTAGACTCCCCTTCGGCAGAGTCTACGAGCAGTACTTC
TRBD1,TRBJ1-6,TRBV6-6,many,CASSQGESPLHF,TGTGCCAGCTCACAGGGGGAGTCACCCCTCCACTTT
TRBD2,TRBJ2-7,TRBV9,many,CASSTAGGPVYEQYF,TGTGCCAGCAGCACAGCGGGAGGGCCGGTCTACGAGCAGTACTTC
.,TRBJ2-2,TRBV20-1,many,CSARDRRRESVTGELFF,TGCAGTGCTAGAGATAGAAGGAGGGAGTCGGTCACCGGGGAGCTGTTTTTT
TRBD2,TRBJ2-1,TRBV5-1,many,CASVGTSGSNEQFF,TGCGCCAGCGTGGGGACTAGCGGGAGCAATGAGCAGTTCTTC
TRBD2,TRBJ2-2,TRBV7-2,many,CASSPSGSRSGELFF,TGTGCCAGCAGCCCTAGCGGGAGTCGGTCCGGGGAGCTGTTTTTT
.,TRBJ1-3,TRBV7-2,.,CASSLLTKSGNTIYF,TGTGCCAGCAGCTTACTTACCAAGTCTGGAAACACCATATATTTT
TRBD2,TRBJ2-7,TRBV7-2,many,CASSFRGLAGGLESEQYF,TGTGCCAGCAGCTTTAGGGGACTAGCGGGAGGATTGGAGTCCGAGCAGTACTTC
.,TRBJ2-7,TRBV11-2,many,CASSLRDIPYEQYF,TGTGCCAGCAGCCTCCGGGACATACCCTACGAGCAGTACTTC
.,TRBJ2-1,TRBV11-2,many,CASSLEGLASNEQFF,TGTGCCAGCAGCCTTGAAGGGCTAGCTAGCAATGAGCAGTTCTTC
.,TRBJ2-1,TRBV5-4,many,CASSAQGPSYNEQFF,TGTGCCAGCAGCGCCCAAGGCCCATCCTACAATGAGCAGTTCTTC
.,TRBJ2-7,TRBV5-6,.,CASSLHGATSYEQYF,TGTGCCAGCAGCTTGCACGGGGCTACTTCCTACGAGCAGTACTTC
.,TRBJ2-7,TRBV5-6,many,CASSWASEQYF,TGTGCCAGCAGCTGGGCGAGCGAGCAGTACTTC
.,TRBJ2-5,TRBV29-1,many,CSVEDRGHFQETQYF,TGCAGCGTTGAAGACCGGGGACACTTCCAAGAGACCCAGTACTTC
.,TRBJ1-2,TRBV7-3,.,CASSSQGNGYGYTF,TGTGCCAGCAGCTCCCAGGGGAACGGCTATGGCTACACCTTC
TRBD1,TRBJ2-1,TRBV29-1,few,CSALMQDRGYNEQFF,TGCAGCGCCCTCATGCAAGACAGGGGGTACAATGAGCAGTTCTTC
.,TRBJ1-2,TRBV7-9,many,CASSLPEEGYGYTF,TGTGCCAGCAGCTTGCCCGAGGAGGGCTATGGCTACACCTTC
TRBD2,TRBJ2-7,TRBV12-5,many,CASGSDASGTQDF,TGTGCTAGTGGTTCCGACGCTAGCGGAACCCAGGACTTC
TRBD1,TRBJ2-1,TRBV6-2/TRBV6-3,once,CAGGTGHLNEQFF,TGTGCCGGAGGGACAGGGCACCTAAATGAGCAGTTCTTC
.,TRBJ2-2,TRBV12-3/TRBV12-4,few,CASSRRDGTGELFF,TGTGCCAGCAGCCGCAGGGACGGGACCGGGGAGCTGTTTTTT
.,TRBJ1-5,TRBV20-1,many,CSASIWGSNQPQHF,TGCAGTGCTAGTATTTGGGGAAGCAATCAGCCCCAGCATTTT
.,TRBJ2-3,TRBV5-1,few,CASSLETPRGTQYF,TGCGCCAGCAGCTTGGAAACCCCCAGGGGTACGCAGTATTTT
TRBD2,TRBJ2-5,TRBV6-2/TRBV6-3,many,CASSPNPGLAGQETQYF,TGTGCCAGCAGTCCTAATCCGGGACTAGCGGGCCAAGAGACCCAGTACTTC
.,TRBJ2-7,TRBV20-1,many,CSVRRSNEQYF,TGCAGTGTACGTAGGTCCAACGAGCAGTACTTC
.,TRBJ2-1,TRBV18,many,CASSPRPGEQFF,TGTGCCAGCTCACCAAGGCCCGGTGAGCAGTTCTTC
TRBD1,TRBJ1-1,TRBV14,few,CASSRGQGEVWTEAFF,TGTGCCAGCAGCCGTGGACAGGGGGAAGTTTGGACTGAAGCTTTCTTT
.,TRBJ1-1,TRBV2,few,CATSGGRRVDEAFF,TGTGCTACCAGCGGCGGGCGACGGGTCGATGAAGCTTTCTTT
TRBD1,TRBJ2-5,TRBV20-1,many,CSARAPTGKETQYF,TGCAGTGCTAGAGCCCCGACAGGGAAAGAGACCCAGTACTTC
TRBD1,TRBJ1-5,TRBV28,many,CASSSGQGNQPQHF,TGTGCCAGCAGCTCGGGACAGGGGAATCAGCCCCAGCATTTT
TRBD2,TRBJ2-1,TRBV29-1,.,CSGDASPGTKIEQFF,TGCAGCGGGGACGCAAGTCCCGGGACTAAGATTGAGCAGTTCTTC
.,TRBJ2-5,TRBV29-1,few,CSVEVRQETQYF,TGCAGCGTTGAGGTCAGACAAGAGACCCAGTACTTC
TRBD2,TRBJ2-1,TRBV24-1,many,CATSAPGGSSYNEQFF,TGTGCCACCAGTGCTCCGGGAGGATCCTCCTACAATGAGCAGTTCTTC
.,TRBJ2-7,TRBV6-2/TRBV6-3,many,CASSLGGTSYEQYF,TGTGCCAGCAGTTTAGGCGGGACCTCCTACGAGCAGTACTTC
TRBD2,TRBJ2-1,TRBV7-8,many,CASSRTSGIWEQFF,TGTGCCAGCAGCCGGACTAGCGGGATTTGGGAGCAGTTCTTC
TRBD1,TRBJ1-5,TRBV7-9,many,CASSATGAGNQPQHF,TGTGCCAGCAGCGCGACAGGGGCGGGGAATCAGCCCCAGCATTTT
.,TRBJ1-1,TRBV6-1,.,CASSTGTTEAFF,TGTGCCAGCAGTACAGGGACCACTGAAGCTTTCTTT
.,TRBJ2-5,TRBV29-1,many,CSVYLSVRETQYF,TGCAGCGTATACCTGAGCGTTCGGGAGACCCAGTACTTC
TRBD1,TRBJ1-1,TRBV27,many,CATRQGQRTEAFF,TGTGCCACGAGACAGGGGCAAAGGACTGAAGCTTTCTTT
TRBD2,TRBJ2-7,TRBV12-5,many,CASAGLAGFHEQYF,TGTGCTAGCGCCGGGCTAGCGGGGTTCCACGAGCAGTACTTC
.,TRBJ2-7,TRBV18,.,CASSPGGPYEQYF,TGTGCCAGCTCACCCGGGGGACCCTACGAGCAGTACTTC
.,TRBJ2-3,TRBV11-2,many,CASSPMGSSTQYF,TGTGCCAGCAGCCCAATGGGGAGTAGTACGCAGTATTTT
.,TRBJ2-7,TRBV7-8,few,CASSNGDEQYF,TGTGCCAGCAGCAACGGGGACGAGCAGTACTTC
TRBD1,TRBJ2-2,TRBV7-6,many,CASSFWTGEDTGELFF,TGTGCCAGCAGCTTTTGGACAGGGGAAGACACCGGGGAGCTGTTTTTT
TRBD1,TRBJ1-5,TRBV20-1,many,CSALQGTGNQPQHF,TGCAGTGCTTTACAGGGGACCGGCAATCAGCCCCAGCATTTT
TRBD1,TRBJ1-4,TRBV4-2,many,CASSRRQGTNEKLFF,TGTGCCAGCAGCCGGCGACAGGGAACTAATGAAAAACTGTTTTTT